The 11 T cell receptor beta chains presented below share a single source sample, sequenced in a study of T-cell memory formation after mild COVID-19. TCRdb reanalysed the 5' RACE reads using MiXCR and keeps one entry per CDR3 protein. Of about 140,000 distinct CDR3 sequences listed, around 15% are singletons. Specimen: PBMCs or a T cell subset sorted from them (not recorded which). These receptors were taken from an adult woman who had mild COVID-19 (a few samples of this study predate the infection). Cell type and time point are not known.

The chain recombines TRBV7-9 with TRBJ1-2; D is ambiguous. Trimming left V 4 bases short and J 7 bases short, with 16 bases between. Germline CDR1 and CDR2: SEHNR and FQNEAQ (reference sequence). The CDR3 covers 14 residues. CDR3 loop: CASSWRELRSGYTF. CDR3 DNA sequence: TGTGCCAGCAGCTGGAGGGAGTTACGGTCTGGCTACACCTTC. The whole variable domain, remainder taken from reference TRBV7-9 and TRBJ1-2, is DTGVSQNPRHKITKRGQNVTFRCDPISEHNRLYWYRQTLGQGPEFLTYFQNEAQLEKSRLLSDRFSAERPKGSFSTLEIQRTEQGDSAMYLCASSWRELRSGYTFGSGTRLTVV.

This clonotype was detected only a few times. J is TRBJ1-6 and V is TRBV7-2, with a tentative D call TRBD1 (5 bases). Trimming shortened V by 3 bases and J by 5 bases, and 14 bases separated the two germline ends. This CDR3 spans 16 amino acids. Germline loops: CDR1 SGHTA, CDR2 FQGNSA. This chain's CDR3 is CASSLPYRLDNSPLHF. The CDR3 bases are TGTGCCAGCAGCTTGCCCTACAGGCTTGATAATTCACCCCTCCACTTT.

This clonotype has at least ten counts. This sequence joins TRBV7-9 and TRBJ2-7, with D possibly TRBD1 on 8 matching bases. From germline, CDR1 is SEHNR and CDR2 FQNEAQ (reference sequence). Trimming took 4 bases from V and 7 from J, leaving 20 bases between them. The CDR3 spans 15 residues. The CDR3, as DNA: TGTGCCAGCAGCTCCGGCCCGGACAGGGAGGGGGAGCAGTACTTC. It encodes CASSSGPDREGEQYF.

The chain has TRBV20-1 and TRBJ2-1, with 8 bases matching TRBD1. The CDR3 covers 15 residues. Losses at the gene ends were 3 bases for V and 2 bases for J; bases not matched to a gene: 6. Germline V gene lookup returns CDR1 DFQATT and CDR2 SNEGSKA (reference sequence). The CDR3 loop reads CSASLGRGPYNEQFF. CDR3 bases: TGCAGTGCTAGTCTTGGCAGGGGGCCCTACAATGAGCAGTTCTTC.

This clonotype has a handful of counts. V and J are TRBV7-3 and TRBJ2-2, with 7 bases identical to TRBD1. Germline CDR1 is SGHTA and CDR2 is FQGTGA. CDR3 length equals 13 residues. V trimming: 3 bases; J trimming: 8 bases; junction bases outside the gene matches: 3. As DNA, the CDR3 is TGTGCCAGCAGCTTGACAGGGCCAGGGGAGCTGTTTTTT. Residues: CASSLTGPGELFF.

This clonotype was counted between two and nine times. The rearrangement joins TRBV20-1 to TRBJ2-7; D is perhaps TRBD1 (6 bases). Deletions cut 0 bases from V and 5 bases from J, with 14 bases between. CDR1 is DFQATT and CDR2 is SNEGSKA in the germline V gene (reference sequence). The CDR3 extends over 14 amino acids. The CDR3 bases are TGCAGTGCTAGAGATTACAGGGTCTTGAACGAGCAGTACTTC. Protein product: CSARDYRVLNEQYF.

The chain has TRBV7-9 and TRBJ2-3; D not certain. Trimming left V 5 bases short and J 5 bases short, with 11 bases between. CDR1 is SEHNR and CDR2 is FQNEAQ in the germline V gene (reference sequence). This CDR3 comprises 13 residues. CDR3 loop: CASSPMNQDTQYF. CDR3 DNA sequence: TGTGCCAGCAGCCCCATGAACCAAGATACGCAGTATTTT.

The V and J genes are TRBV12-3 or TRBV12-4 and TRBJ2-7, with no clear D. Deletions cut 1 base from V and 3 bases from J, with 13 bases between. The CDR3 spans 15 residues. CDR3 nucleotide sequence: TGTGCCAGCAGTTTAGAGGGCGTATACTTCTACGAGCAGTACTTC. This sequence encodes CASSLEGVYFYEQYF.

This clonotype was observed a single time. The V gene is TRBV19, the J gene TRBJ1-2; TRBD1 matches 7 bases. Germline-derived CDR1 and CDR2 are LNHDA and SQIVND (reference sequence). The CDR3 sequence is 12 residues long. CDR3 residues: CPSGTDNYGYTF. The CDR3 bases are TGTCCCTCCGGGACAGATAACTATGGCTACACCTTC.

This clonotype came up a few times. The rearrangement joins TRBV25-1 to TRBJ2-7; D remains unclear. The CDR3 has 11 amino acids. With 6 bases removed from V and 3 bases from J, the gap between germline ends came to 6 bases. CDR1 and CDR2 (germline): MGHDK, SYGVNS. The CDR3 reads CASSKSYEQYF. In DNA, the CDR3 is TGTGCCAGCAGCAAAAGCTACGAGCAGTACTTC.

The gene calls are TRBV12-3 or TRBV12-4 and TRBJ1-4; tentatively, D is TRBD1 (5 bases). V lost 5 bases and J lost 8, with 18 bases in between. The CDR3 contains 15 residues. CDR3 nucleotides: TGTGCCAGCAGTCCGTGGGACGGAGGAGGGGAAAAACTGTTTTTT. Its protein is CASSPWDGGGEKLFF.